This T cell receptor (beta chain) was sequenced for a study of blood T cell repertoires in COVID-19. At the level of the study: Collection of acute and convalescent COVID-19 samples took place in the United States, Italy and Spain. PBMCs, B-cell-depleted T cells, or T cells provided the cDNA or gDNA that made up the material.

CDR1 and CDR2 from the germline V gene are ENHRY and SYGVKD. V lost 10 bases to trimming and J lost 0 bases; unmatched junction nucleotides: 9. This CDR3 has 16 residues. In the original workflow: Amplifying reference gene primers gave estimates of nucleated cell counts. Here immunoSEQ multiplex PCR was the method, and the copy in TCRdb shows in-frame clones only, minus some. V and J calls and clone size are those listed in that table; D and trimming were worked out from the DNA. The sample gives 57,000 or so clones, 75% to 80% of which show up once; roughly 23% is in the top ten. Input material: peripheral blood. The TCR comes from a man aged 45-65 years with active or convalescent COVID-19. The chain joins TRBV10-3 to TRBJ1-6; 7 nucleotides match TRBD1. The CDR3 nucleotides read TGTGCCACCAACCCGACAGGGAGCTCCTATAATTCACCCCTCCACTTT. Translation gives CATNPTGSSYNSPLHF.